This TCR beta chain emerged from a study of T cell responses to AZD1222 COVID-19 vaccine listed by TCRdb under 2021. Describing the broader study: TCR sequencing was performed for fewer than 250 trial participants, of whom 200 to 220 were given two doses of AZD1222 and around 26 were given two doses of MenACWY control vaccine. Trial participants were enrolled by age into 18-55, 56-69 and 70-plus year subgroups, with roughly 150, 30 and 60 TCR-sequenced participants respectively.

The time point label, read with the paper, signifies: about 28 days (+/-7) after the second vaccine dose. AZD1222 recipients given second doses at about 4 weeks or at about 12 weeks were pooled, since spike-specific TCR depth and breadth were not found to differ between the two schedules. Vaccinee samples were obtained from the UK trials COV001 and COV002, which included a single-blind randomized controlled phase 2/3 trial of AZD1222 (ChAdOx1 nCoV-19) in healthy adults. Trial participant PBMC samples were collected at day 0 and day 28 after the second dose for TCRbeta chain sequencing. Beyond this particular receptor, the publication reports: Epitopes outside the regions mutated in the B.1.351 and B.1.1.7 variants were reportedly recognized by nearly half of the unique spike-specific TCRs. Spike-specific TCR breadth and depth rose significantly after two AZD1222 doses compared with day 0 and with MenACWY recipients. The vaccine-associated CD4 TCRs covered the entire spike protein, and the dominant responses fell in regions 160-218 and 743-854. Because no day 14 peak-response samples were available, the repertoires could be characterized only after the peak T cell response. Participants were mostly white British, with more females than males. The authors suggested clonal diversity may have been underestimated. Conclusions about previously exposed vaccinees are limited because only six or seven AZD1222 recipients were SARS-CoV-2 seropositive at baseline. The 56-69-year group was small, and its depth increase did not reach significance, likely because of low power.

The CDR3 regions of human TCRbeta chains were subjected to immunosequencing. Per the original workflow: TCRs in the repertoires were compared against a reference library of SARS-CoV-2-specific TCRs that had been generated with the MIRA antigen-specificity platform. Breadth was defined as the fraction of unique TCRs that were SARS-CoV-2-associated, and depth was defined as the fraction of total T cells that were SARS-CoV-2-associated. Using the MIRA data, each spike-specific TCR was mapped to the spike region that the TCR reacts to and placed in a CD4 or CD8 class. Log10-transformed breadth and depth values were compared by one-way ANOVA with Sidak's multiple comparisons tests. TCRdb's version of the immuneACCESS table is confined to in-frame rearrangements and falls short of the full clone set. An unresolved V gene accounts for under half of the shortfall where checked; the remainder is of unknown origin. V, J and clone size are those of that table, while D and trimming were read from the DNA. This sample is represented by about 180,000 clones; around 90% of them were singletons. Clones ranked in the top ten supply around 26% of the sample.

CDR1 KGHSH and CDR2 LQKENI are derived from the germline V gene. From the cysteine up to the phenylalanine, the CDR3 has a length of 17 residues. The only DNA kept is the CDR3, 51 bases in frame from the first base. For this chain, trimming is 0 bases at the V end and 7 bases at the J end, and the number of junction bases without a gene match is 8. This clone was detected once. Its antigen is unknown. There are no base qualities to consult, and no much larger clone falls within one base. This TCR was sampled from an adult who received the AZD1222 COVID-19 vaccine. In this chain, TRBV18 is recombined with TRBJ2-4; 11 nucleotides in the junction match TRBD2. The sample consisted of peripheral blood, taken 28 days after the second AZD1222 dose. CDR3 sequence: CASSPPGTSGRGNIQYF. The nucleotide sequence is TGTGCCAGCTCACCACCGGGTACTAGCGGGAGAGGGAACATTCAGTACTTC. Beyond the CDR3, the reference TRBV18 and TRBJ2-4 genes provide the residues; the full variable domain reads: NAGVMQNPRHLVRRRGQEARLRCSPMKGHSHVYWYRQLPEEGLKFMVYLQKENIIDESGMPKERFSAEFPKEGPSILRIQQVVRGDSAAYFCASSPPGTSGRGNIQYFGAGTRLSVL.